This paragraph covers one T cell receptor (beta chain) sequence. No antigen is known for it. Sample time point: week 11, during vaccination. The vaccine gave 300 ug of a 20-mer mutant IDH1 peptide subcutaneously per dose. V lost 5 bases, J lost 1 base, and 12 bases stayed unmatched. The CDR3 length is 18 residues. The germline V gene has CDR1 LNHDA and CDR2 SQIVND (reference sequence). The sample originates from a study of a mutant IDH1 vaccine in newly diagnosed glioma. Study summary: The initiation of vaccination occurred 4-6 weeks after radiotherapy alone, or with temozolomide cycles. Radiotherapy, temozolomide, or both had been given previously, and both were given to most.

The method was immunoSEQ multiplex PCR; TCRdb's version includes in-frame clones alone and lacks a portion of them. The sample lists under 150,000 clones; about 90% were seen once. This sequence originates from a woman aged 50 to 65 with glioma. Sequencing was performed on PBMCs, taken from a glioma patient whose treatment included an IDH1 peptide vaccine. The rearrangement links TRBV19 to TRBJ2-1; 9 nucleotides line up with TRBD2. The CDR3 DNA reads as TGTGCCAGTAGTCTTGGTAGGCTAGCGGGACTATCCTACAATGAGCAGTTCTTC. Its protein product is CASSLGRLAGLSYNEQFF.